This is a list of T cell receptor beta chains from one sample in a study of blood T cells in healthy people across ages. TCRdb recomputed calls from the 5' RACE reads with MiXCR, one row per CDR3 protein. The sample includes about 670,000 distinct CDR3 sequences, 45% to 60% of them seen just once. Sequencing was carried out using blood. The receptors here all came from a woman of 80 years or more in good health. Each CDR3 is given with its conserved first and last residue. The D gene is left open where the match is weak. Where a row states a size, it is once, few, many or the class of an expanded clone; other rows omit it.

D gene	J gene	V gene	clone size	CDR3 DNA	CDR3 protein
-	TRBJ1-2	TRBV15	few	TGTGCCACCAGCAGGAGGGGGGTTTACGCGGACTATGGCTACACCTTC	CATSRRGVYADYGYTF
-	TRBJ1-1	TRBV28	few	TGTGCCAGCAGGCTAACGGGTACTGAAGCTTTCTTT	CASRLTGTEAFF
TRBD1	TRBJ1-1	TRBV6-1	few	TGTGCCAGCCGTCGGACAGGGTTCACTGAAGCTTTCTTT	CASRRTGFTEAFF
-	TRBJ1-3	TRBV28	-	TGTGCCAGCAGTCTTTCAGCAGGGAGAAGAGCCTCTGGAAACACCATATATTTT	CASSLSAGRRASGNTIYF
TRBD1	TRBJ1-1	TRBV6-2/TRBV6-3	-	TGTGCCAGCAGGCCCGGGGGACAGGGATTGGTCACTGAAGCTTTCTTT	CASRPGGQGLVTEAFF
-	TRBJ2-1	TRBV9	many	TGTGCCAGCAGCGCCGGGACTCCTAACTACAATGAGCAGTTCTTC	CASSAGTPNYNEQFF
TRBD1	TRBJ2-4	TRBV3-1	many	TGTGCCAGCAGCCATATCGGACAGGGAAGCATTCAGTACTTC	CASSHIGQGSIQYF
-	TRBJ1-5	TRBV7-3	-	TGTGCCAGCAGCAAGGGACACGGTGGGCCCCAGCATTTT	CASSKGHGGPQHF
TRBD2	TRBJ2-7	TRBV7-9	-	TGTGCCAGTAGAAGCGGGAACTCCTACGAGCAGTACTTC	CASRSGNSYEQYF
-	TRBJ2-1	TRBV5-1	-	TGCGCCAGCAGATCGGGAGCCAAGACTGAGCAGTTCTTC	CASRSGAKTEQFF
TRBD1	TRBJ2-7	TRBV3-1	-	TGTGCCAGCAGCCAAAACAGGGGAGCCTACGAGCAGTACTTC	CASSQNRGAYEQYF
-	TRBJ2-5	TRBV7-9	many	TGTGCCAGCAGCTTAGCGGGCAGGTTAGAGACCCAGTACTTC	CASSLAGRLETQYF
TRBD2	TRBJ2-5	TRBV4-1	many	TGCGCCAGCAGCCCAAGTACTAGCGGATCCCAAGAGACCCAGTACTTC	CASSPSTSGSQETQYF
TRBD2	TRBJ2-3	TRBV9	-	TGTGCCAGCAGCACCTCGCTAGCGGGGGCCTACACAGATACGCAGTATTTT	CASSTSLAGAYTDTQYF
-	TRBJ2-5	TRBV28	-	TGTGCCAGCAGTTTAACAAAACGGTCGGCCAAAACCGAGACCCAGTACTTC	CASSLTKRSAKTETQYF